This passage covers 30 T cell receptor beta chains from one sample sequenced in a study of cytomegalovirus exposure and HLA in healthy donors. The primer mix had 60 Vbeta and 13 Jbeta primers. The table came from immunoSEQ multiplex PCR; TCRdb's copy has only in-frame clones and leaves some out. The sample consists of about 160,000 clones, roughly 88% of them appearing once. Sample: PBMCs. Every receptor here comes from a boy between 2 and 10 years old in good health and CMV-seronegative.

This clone was counted between two and nine times. The chain joins TRBV29-1 to TRBJ2-7; 7 bases are shared with TRBD1. Trimming cost V 5 bases and J 0 bases; bases outside gene matches: 13. Germline V gene lookup returns CDR1 SQVTM and CDR2 ANQGSEA. The length of the CDR3 is 16 residues. The CDR3 nucleotides are TGCAGCGTTCATCCCCACGGGCAGGGGGACTCCTACGAGCAGTACGTC. Translated, it gives CSVHPHGQGDSYEQYV.

The table lists this clone with a count of one. The gene calls are TRBV9 and TRBJ2-3; 8 bases match TRBD2. CDR1 is SGDLS and CDR2 is YYNGEE in the germline V gene. The V segment lost 4 bases and the J segment 3 bases; nucleotides outside the gene matches: 10. The CDR3 covers 16 residues. The CDR3 here is CASSPRAGVRTDTQYF. For the CDR3, the DNA is TGTGCCAGCAGCCCAAGAGCGGGAGTACGGACAGATACGCAGTATTTT.

V is TRBV19 and J is TRBJ2-1; 9 nucleotides align to TRBD2. This CDR3 has 13 residues. With V trimmed by 7 bases and J by 8 bases, 6 bases remained unmatched. The germline CDR1 and CDR2 sequences are LNHDA and SQIVND (reference sequence). The CDR3 bases are TGTGCCAGTAAATGGGCGGGGGGGCATGAGCAGTTCTTC. Translation: CASKWAGGHEQFF.

J is TRBJ2-3 and V is TRBV2, with 11 bases matching TRBD2. This CDR3 spans 17 amino acids. Looked up from germline, CDR1 is SNHLY and CDR2 is FYNNEI. The junction had 6 bases not matched to a gene; V was cut back by 4 bases and J by 0 bases. The CDR3 loop reads CASSVLAGGPSTDTQYF. The CDR3 DNA sequence: TGTGCCAGCAGTGTGCTAGCGGGGGGACCTAGCACAGATACGCAGTATTTT.

This clone was detected only once. The V call is TRBV2, the J call TRBJ1-1; D remains ambiguous. The germline V gene encodes CDR1 SNHLY and CDR2 FYNNEI. The CDR3 covers 14 residues. V was trimmed by 5 bases and J by 0 bases, leaving 10 bases between them. The CDR3 DNA is TGTGCCAGCAGTATCCTGGCAGTGAACACTGAAGCTTTCTTT. This sequence encodes CASSILAVNTEAFF.

In this sample, this clone turned up a few times. The V gene is TRBV9, the J gene TRBJ2-1; TRBD2 matches 8 bases. Germline values: CDR1 SGDLS, CDR2 YYNGEE. J lost 9 bases, V lost 7 bases, and 9 bases had no gene match. This CDR3 has 13 amino acids. The CDR3 region is CASGREGVGEQFF. The CDR3, as DNA: TGTGCCAGCGGACGGGAGGGTGTGGGTGAGCAGTTCTTC.

In its sample, this clone was seen a few times. The chain uses TRBV2 and TRBJ2-3, with D possibly being TRBD2 (5 bases). V was shortened by 4 bases and J by 0 bases, with 11 bases between the two germline ends. This CDR3 has 15 amino acids. Germline CDR1 and CDR2: SNHLY and FYNNEI. CDR3 bases: TGTGCCAGCAGTGTACAGAGGGTTAGCACAGATACGCAGTATTTT. It is translated as CASSVQRVSTDTQYF.

The gene calls are TRBV5-4 and TRBJ1-2, with D unclear. Trimming cost V 7 bases and J 8 bases, with 15 bases left between them. CDR1 SGHNT and CDR2 YYREEE come from the germline V gene (reference sequence). The length of the CDR3 is 12 residues. CDR3 residues: CASEGVGKGYTF. The CDR3 nucleotides read TGTGCCAGCGAGGGTGTCGGGAAGGGCTACACCTTC.

This chain joins TRBV30 and TRBJ1-4, with 7 bases that match TRBD1. V lost 4 bases to trimming and J lost 8 bases; unmatched junction nucleotides: 7. The CDR3 extends over 13 amino acids. Germline lookup yields CDR1 GTSNPN and CDR2 SVGIG (reference sequence). The CDR3 reads CAWTLRQGEKLFF. Here the CDR3 DNA reads TGTGCCTGGACCTTACGACAGGGCGAAAAACTGTTTTTT.

This clone was seen once. The CDR3 coding sequence is TGTGCCAGTTCCCAGCGCGGGGCGCTACAAGAGACCCAGTACTTC. Its protein product is CASSQRGALQETQYF. This rearrangement joins TRBV7-9 to TRBJ2-5; possible D gene TRBD2, 6 bases. CDR3 length: 15 residues. The germline V and J ends were trimmed by 9 bases and 2 bases, with 19 bases remaining between them. The germline gives CDR1 SEHNR, CDR2 FQNEAQ (reference sequence).

The chain links TRBV6-5 to TRBJ2-3; a weak D match, TRBD1 (6 bases). Germline-derived CDR1 and CDR2 are MNHEY and SVGAGI. The CDR3 has 14 amino acids. With 0 bases removed from V and 7 bases from J, the gap between germline ends came to 11 bases. CDR3 residues: CASSYSLTGYTQYF. The CDR3, as DNA: TGTGCCAGCAGTTACTCGCTTACAGGGTATACGCAGTATTTT.

The CDR3 sequence: CASSFEERAETQYF. CDR3 DNA sequence: TGTGCCAGCAGCTTCGAGGAGAGGGCAGAGACCCAGTACTTC. This sequence joins TRBV7-2 and TRBJ2-5, with a tentative D call TRBD2 (5 bases). Trimming took 3 bases from V and 4 from J, leaving 12 bases between them. The length of the CDR3 is 14 residues. CDR1 is SGHTA and CDR2 is FQGNSA in the germline V gene.

The V and J genes are TRBV19 and TRBJ2-5, with 11 bases fitting TRBD1. V lost 11 bases, J lost 7 bases, and 9 bases stayed unmatched. The CDR3 covers 13 residues. Germline V CDR1 and CDR2: LNHDA, SQIVND (reference sequence). Here the CDR3 DNA reads TGTGCCGCAGGGGACAGGGGGACAGGGACCCAGTACTTC. Its protein is CAAGDRGTGTQYF.

The rearrangement uses TRBV11-2 and TRBJ1-2, with D perhaps matching TRBD1 (6 bases). CDR1 and CDR2 from the germline V gene are SGHAT and FQNNGV. The CDR3 consists of 19 residues. The V end lost 10 bases, the J end lost 0 bases, and 30 bases lay between the germline ends. CDR3 amino acids: CATARINRVEGDANYGYTF. The CDR3 nucleotides read TGTGCCACCGCTAGAATTAACAGGGTAGAAGGAGACGCTAACTATGGCTACACCTTC.

The chain combines TRBV15 with TRBJ2-2; D gene unclear. The CDR3 contains 14 residues. CDR1 and CDR2 from the germline V gene are LNHNV and YYDKDF (reference sequence). V was trimmed by 3 bases and J by 6 bases, leaving 11 bases between them. CDR3 nucleotides: TGTGCCACCAGCAGGTCCCCCTTAGCCGGGGAGCTGTTTTTT. This translates into CATSRSPLAGELFF.

V is TRBV6-5 and J is TRBJ1-2; D may be TRBD1 (6 bases). Germline assignment: CDR1 MNHEY and CDR2 SVGAGI. V was cut by 0 bases and J by 8 bases, with 13 bases left in between. This CDR3 spans 14 amino acids. CDR3 in amino acids: CASSYSTGSEGYTF. DNA of the CDR3: TGTGCCAGCAGTTACTCTACAGGGTCGGAAGGCTACACCTTC.

The V and J genes are TRBV15 and TRBJ1-2; unclear D gene. The germline V and J ends were trimmed by 6 bases and 6 bases, with 11 bases remaining between them. The CDR3 loop spans 12 amino acids. In germline, CDR1 is LNHNV, CDR2 YYDKDF (reference sequence). CDR3 amino acids: CATSDRSNGYTF. In DNA, the CDR3 is TGTGCCACCAGTGACCGGAGCAATGGCTACACCTTC.

This clone was counted once. The chain recombines TRBV27 with TRBJ2-7; TRBD1 matches at 8 bases. V lost 8 bases and J lost 0; bases outside the gene matches: 6. The CDR3 runs 14 residues. Germline V gene data show CDR1 as MNHEY and CDR2 as SMNVEV (reference sequence). The DNA of the CDR3 is TGTGCCAGCCAACCACAGGGGGACTCCTACGAGCAGTACTTC. Its translation: CASQPQGDSYEQYF.

The chain joins TRBV7-9 to TRBJ2-7, with TRBD1 as a possible D gene (6 bases). Germline values: CDR1 SEHNR, CDR2 FQNEAQ (reference sequence). There are 14 residues in the CDR3. V was pared by 1 base and J by 4 bases, with 11 bases between. The CDR3 coding sequence is TGTGCCAGCAGCTTAGGCGGTCAGGGGTACGAGCAGTACTTC. Protein: CASSLGGQGYEQYF.

The chain uses TRBV7-9 and TRBJ2-5, with D perhaps TRBD1 (5 bases). Germline V gene data show CDR1 as SEHNR and CDR2 as FQNEAQ (reference sequence). This CDR3 comprises 13 residues. V shed 5 bases and J shed 5 bases, with 12 bases lying between them. The CDR3 sequence is CASSPGYSETQYF. CDR3 DNA sequence: TGTGCCAGCAGCCCAGGGTATTCGGAGACCCAGTACTTC.

CDR3 loop: CASSSLGQGAVDTQYF. CDR3 sequence (DNA): TGCGCCAGCAGCTCTCTAGGACAGGGGGCTGTAGATACGCAGTATTTT. The V gene is TRBV5-1, the J gene TRBJ2-3, with 11 bases identical to TRBD1. In germline, CDR1 is SGHRS, CDR2 YFSETQ. V lost 3 bases to trimming and J lost 5 bases; unmatched junction nucleotides: 8. The CDR3 totals 16 residues.

CDR3: CASSWGTGLVGELFF. For the CDR3, the DNA is TGTGCCAGCAGCTGGGGGACAGGGCTGGTCGGAGAGCTGTTTTTT. V is TRBV7-9 and J is TRBJ2-2; 9 bases match TRBD1. The junction had 11 bases not matched to a gene; V was cut back by 4 bases and J by 11 bases. CDR3 size: 15 residues. The V gene's germline CDR1 is SEHNR and CDR2 FQNEAQ (reference sequence).

V is TRBV6-5 and J is TRBJ1-2; D not certain. CDR1 MNHEY and CDR2 SVGAGI come from the germline V gene. V was shortened by 2 bases and J by 5 bases, with 15 bases between the two germline ends. This CDR3 contains 15 residues. CDR3 bases: TGTGCCAGCAGTTACGCAGCGGACGAGGGATATGGCTACACCTTC. It yields the protein CASSYAADEGYGYTF.

CDR3 in DNA: TGTGCCAGCAGTCCGTCTCCAGGGGGTCATCAGCCCCAGCATTTT. Amino acids: CASSPSPGGHQPQHF. This chain connects TRBV6-5 to TRBJ1-5; TRBD1 matches 7 bases. This CDR3 is built from 15 residues. Germline CDR1 is MNHEY and CDR2 is SVGAGI. V lost 5 bases, J lost 5 bases, and 9 bases stayed unmatched.

The chain joins TRBV5-5 to TRBJ2-6; no definite D call. V lost 2 bases and J 0 bases, leaving 12 bases between the germline ends. This CDR3 has 17 amino acids. Per germline, CDR1 SGHKS and CDR2 YYEKEE (reference sequence). The CDR3 spells CASSFEAEVSGANVLTF. DNA of the CDR3: TGTGCCAGCAGCTTTGAGGCAGAAGTCTCTGGGGCCAACGTCCTGACTTTC.

Note on this clone: Other nucleotide sequences in the sample specify the same CDR3. V gene TRBV5-1 combines with J gene TRBJ1-1; D is perhaps TRBD1 (5 bases). The CDR3 contains 14 residues. Trimming removed 1 base from V and 2 bases from J, with 9 bases in between. Per germline, CDR1 SGHRS and CDR2 YFSETQ. The CDR3 spells CASSLPGINTEAFF. CDR3 in DNA: TGCGCCAGCAGCTTGCCAGGGATCAACACTGAAGCTTTCTTT.

V and J are TRBV5-4 and TRBJ2-1; 11 bases line up with TRBD1. This CDR3 comprises 16 residues. CDR1 is SGHNT and CDR2 is YYREEE in the germline V gene (reference sequence). Losses at the gene ends were 4 bases for V and 4 bases for J; bases not matched to a gene: 7. The CDR3, as DNA: TGTGCCAGCAGCCCACGGACAGGGGGCTGGTACAATGAGCAGTTCTTC. Translated: CASSPRTGGWYNEQFF.

This chain uses TRBV5-1 with TRBJ1-1; no definite D call. Per the germline V gene, CDR1 is SGHRS and CDR2 is YFSETQ. This CDR3 has 13 amino acids. Between the trimmed V and J ends, which lost 1 base and 2 bases, there was a span of 6 bases. The CDR3 is CASSLSTNTEAFF. In DNA, the CDR3 is TGCGCCAGCAGCTTGAGCACTAACACTGAAGCTTTCTTT.

This CDR3 is CASSLADRWGDEQFF. CDR3 nucleotides: TGTGCCAGCAGCTTGGCCGATAGGTGGGGGGATGAGCAGTTCTTC. This chain links TRBV5-5 with TRBJ2-1; TRBD2 might be the D (6 bases). Trimming removed 0 bases from V and 8 bases from J, with 15 bases in between. The CDR3 runs to 15 residues. Looked up from germline, CDR1 is SGHKS and CDR2 is YYEKEE (reference sequence).

This clone was found a few times. The genes are TRBV11-1 and TRBJ1-4; TRBD1 matches 10 bases. Germline V gives CDR1 SGHAT, CDR2 FQDESV (reference sequence). The J segment lost 6 bases and the V segment lost 5 bases, leaving 3 bases of the junction unmatched. The CDR3 is 14 residues long. The CDR3 loop is CASSPGQGDEKLFF. CDR3 coding DNA: TGTGCCAGCAGCCCTGGACAGGGGGATGAAAAACTGTTTTTT.